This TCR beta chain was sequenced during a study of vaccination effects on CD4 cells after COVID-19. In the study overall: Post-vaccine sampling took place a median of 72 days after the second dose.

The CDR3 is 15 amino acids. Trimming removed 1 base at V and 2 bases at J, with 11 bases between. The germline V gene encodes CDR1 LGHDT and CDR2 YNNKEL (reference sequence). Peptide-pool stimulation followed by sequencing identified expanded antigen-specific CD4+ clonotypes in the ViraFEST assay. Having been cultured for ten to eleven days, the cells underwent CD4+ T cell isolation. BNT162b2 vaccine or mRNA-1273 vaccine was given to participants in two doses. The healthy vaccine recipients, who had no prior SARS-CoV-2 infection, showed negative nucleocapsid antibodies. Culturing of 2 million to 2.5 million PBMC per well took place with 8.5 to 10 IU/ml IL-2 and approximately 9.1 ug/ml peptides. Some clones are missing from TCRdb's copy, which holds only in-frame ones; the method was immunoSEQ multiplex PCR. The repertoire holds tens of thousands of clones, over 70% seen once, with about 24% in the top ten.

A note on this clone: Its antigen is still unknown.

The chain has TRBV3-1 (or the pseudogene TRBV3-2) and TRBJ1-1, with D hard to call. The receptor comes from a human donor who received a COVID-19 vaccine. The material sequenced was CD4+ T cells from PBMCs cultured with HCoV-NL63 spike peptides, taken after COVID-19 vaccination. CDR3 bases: TGTGCCAGCAGCCAAGGGGTGGGGTTCAACACTGAAGCTTTCTTT. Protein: CASSQGVGFNTEAFF.